The source of this TCR beta chain is a study of cytotoxic CD8 clonotypes in ibrutinib-treated CLL. Study information: The patients comprised approximately ten relapsed/refractory and some 15 treatment-naive cases, around 17 IGHV unmutated. Findings and limits, study-wide: Clonality was elevated at ibrutinib response and had returned toward baseline at progression. Public clonotypes showed up rarely, and on treatment they shrank or held steady.

Investigators sought sequencing depths of between 1 in 200,000 and 1 in 1 million T cells. The method was immunoSEQ multiplex PCR; TCRdb's version includes in-frame clones alone and lacks a portion of them. The sample holds 60,000 to 95,000 clones; roughly 83% are singletons and the top ten take about 36%. The sample holds one count of this clone. The target antigen is unknown. CDR1 and CDR2 from the germline V gene are ENHRY and SYGVKD. The CDR3 runs 15 residues. V was cut by 4 bases and J by 4 bases, with 13 bases left in between. The clonotype originates from a human donor with chronic lymphocytic leukemia. The V call is TRBV10-3, the J call TRBJ2-2; tentatively, D is TRBD2 (5 bases). The sequenced sample was PBMCs, obtained after 24 months of ibrutinib treatment. The CDR3 region is CAISGTFSITGELFF. CDR3 DNA sequence: TGTGCCATCAGTGGGACTTTTAGCATCACCGGGGAGCTGTTTTTT.